A single sample is the source of the 15 T cell receptor beta chains below, sequenced in a study of blood T cells in healthy people across ages. Primed by a sample-barcoded 5' primer and a J-beta primer mix, a second PCR proceeded for about 6 to 12 cycles. TCRdb reanalysed the 5' RACE reads using MiXCR and keeps one entry per CDR3 protein. The data contain over 1.5 million distinct CDR3 sequences, around 50% of them singletons. The sample consisted of blood. The receptor set was obtained from a woman in her forties in good health.

This clonotype was picked up one time. The V and J genes are TRBV28 and TRBJ1-5, with 9 bases lining up with TRBD1. Unmatched junction bases numbered 4, after V lost 3 bases and J lost 4 bases. Germline V gene data show CDR1 as MDHEN and CDR2 as SYDVKM. The CDR3 sequence is 15 residues long. As DNA, the CDR3 is TGTGCCAGCAGTTTTATCGACAGGGGGAATCAGCCCCAGCATTTT. It is translated as CASSFIDRGNQPQHF.

Comments on this clonotype: Because the CDR3's place on the DNA is in doubt, the DNA is left out and the CDR3 is given as listed by TCRdb. The V call is TRBV4-3, the J call TRBJ2-6. The CDR3 region is 15 residues in length, termini included. Germline V gene data show CDR1 as LGHNA and CDR2 as YSLEER. CDR3 region: CASSQVGSGANVQTF.

The chain combines TRBV5-1 with TRBJ1-2; 8 bases align to TRBD1. CDR3 size: 13 residues. V lost 4 bases to trimming and J lost 12 bases; unmatched junction nucleotides: 11. Looked up from germline, CDR1 is SGHRS and CDR2 is YFSETQ. The CDR3 region is CASSREDRASNTF. CDR3 DNA sequence: TGCGCCAGCAGCCGTGAGGACAGGGCAAGCAACACCTTC.

The chain joins TRBV2 to TRBJ2-7, with TRBD2 matching over 10 bases. CDR1 and CDR2 from the germline V gene are SNHLY and FYNNEI. V lost 7 bases and J lost 2; bases outside the gene matches: 5. CDR3 length: 14 amino acids. CDR3 protein: CASTVAGGPYEQYF. The CDR3 nucleotides are TGTGCCAGCACCGTAGCGGGGGGACCCTACGAGCAGTACTTC.

The table lists this clonotype with a few counts. The chain combines TRBV5-6 with TRBJ2-7; TRBD2 matches at 14 bases. The CDR3 covers 18 residues. The V gene end was trimmed by 4 bases and the J gene end by 0 bases; junction bases not matched to a gene: 9. CDR1 SGHDT and CDR2 YYEEEE come from the germline V gene. CDR3 residues: CASSRMGLAGVHSYEQYF. The CDR3 DNA reads as TGTGCCAGCAGCCGAATGGGACTAGCGGGGGTTCACTCCTACGAGCAGTACTTC.

The rearrangement joins TRBV11-2 to TRBJ2-7, with a weak D call TRBD2 (5 bases). V was clipped by 4 bases and J by 4 bases, with 20 bases between them. This CDR3 has 16 residues. In germline, CDR1 is SGHAT, CDR2 FQNNGV. The CDR3 nucleotides are TGTGCCAGCAGCTCAGAGATACCTGGACTCCCTTACGAGCAGTACTTC. Translation gives CASSSEIPGLPYEQYF.

In its sample, this clonotype was seen many times. The gene calls are TRBV4-2 and TRBJ2-1, with TRBD2 matching over 9 bases. The V gene's germline CDR1 is LGHNA and CDR2 YNFKEQ. V lost 0 bases, J lost 9 bases, and 18 bases stayed unmatched. There are 19 residues in the CDR3. DNA for the CDR3: TGTGCCAGCAGCCAAGATCTGGGACTAGCCTATCTTTCGGGTAGTGAGCAGTTCTTC. This translates into CASSQDLGLAYLSGSEQFF.

The chain combines TRBV4-1 with TRBJ1-2; tentative D call: TRBD1 (5 bases). The V end lost 2 bases, the J end lost 8 bases, and 27 bases lay between the germline ends. Per germline, CDR1 MGHRA and CDR2 YSYEKL. This CDR3 comprises 18 residues. The CDR3 reads CASSQFVRQRSGGTGYTF. CDR3 coding DNA: TGCGCCAGCAGCCAATTTGTGAGACAGCGCTCAGGAGGGACGGGCTACACCTTC.

The rearrangement joins TRBV28 to TRBJ2-5, with 10 bases matching TRBD1. The germline CDR1 and CDR2 sequences are MDHEN and SYDVKM. The V segment lost 6 bases and the J segment 4 bases; nucleotides outside the gene matches: 8. The CDR3 is made up of 15 amino acids. Here the CDR3 DNA reads TGTGCCAGCAGAGACACCGGGACAGGGGTAGAGACCCAGTACTTC. Its translation is CASRDTGTGVETQYF.

J is TRBJ2-7 and V is TRBV16; D unclear. Trimming removed 4 bases from V and 0 bases from J, with 10 bases in between. Germline V gives CDR1 KGHSY, CDR2 FQNENV. This CDR3 spans 14 amino acids. This CDR3 is CASSPPTRSYEQYF. The DNA of the CDR3 is TGTGCCAGCAGCCCTCCGACACGCTCCTACGAGCAGTACTTC.

The rearrangement links TRBV10-3 to TRBJ1-2; D is undetermined. The CDR3 extends over 13 amino acids. Looked up from germline, CDR1 is ENHRY and CDR2 is SYGVKD. The V end was cut by 0 bases, the J end by 6 bases, with 8 bases between. The CDR3 nucleotides read TGTGCCATCAGTGAGTCGAATCAGGATGGCTACACCTTC. As protein: CAISESNQDGYTF.

The chain combines TRBV28 with TRBJ2-1, with D possibly being TRBD1 (6 bases). The CDR3 has 14 residues. Germline-derived CDR1 and CDR2 are MDHEN and SYDVKM. Trimming removed 6 bases from V and 4 bases from J, with 13 bases in between. The CDR3 is CASSQSGTYNEQFF. In DNA form, the CDR3 reads TGTGCCAGCAGCCAATCGGGGACATACAATGAGCAGTTCTTC. Looking up the rest from reference TRBV28 and TRBJ2-1 gives the full variable domain: DVKVTQSSRYLVKRTGEKVFLECVQDMDHENMFWYRQDPGLGLRLIYFSYDVKMKEKGDIPEGYSVSREKKERFSLILESASTNQTSMYLCASSQSGTYNEQFFGPGTRLTVL.

V usage is TRBV6-2 or TRBV6-3 and J usage is TRBJ2-4; D could derive from TRBD1 or TRBD2 (6 bases each). The J call may not be correct, given that the DNA end is closer to TRBJ2-5. This CDR3 contains 15 residues. The germline V gene has CDR1 MNHEY and CDR2 SVGEGT. The CDR3 is CASSKFRGREETQYF. The CDR3 DNA is TGTGCCAGCAGTAAATTCCGGGGGCGCGAAGAGACCCAGTACTTC.

Remarks on this clonotype: One junction end does not reproduce the germline sequence, and a read error may be involved. V gene TRBV20-1 combines with J gene TRBJ2-7; possibly TRBD1 for D (5 bases). CDR1 DFQATT and CDR2 SNEGSKA come from the germline V gene (reference sequence). The CDR3 totals 13 residues. DNA of the CDR3: TGCAGTGCTGAGACGGACATCAGCTACGAGCGGTACTTC. Protein product: CSAETDISYERYF.

This clonotype appeared a few times. V usage is TRBV10-2 and J usage is TRBJ2-4; 8 bases map to TRBD2. J gave up 6 bases and V 3 bases, and 7 bases lay outside the gene matches. CDR3 length equals 15 residues. Germline loops: CDR1 WSHSY, CDR2 SAAADI. CDR3 in DNA: TGCGCCAGCAGTGATCGGGGGGGCGTTTTAAACATTCAGTACTTC. Its protein is CASSDRGGVLNIQYF.